The 28 T cell receptor beta chains below were found in one sample sequenced in a study of cytotoxic CD8 clonotypes in ibrutinib-treated CLL. The protocol was immunoSEQ multiplex PCR, while the TCRdb copy is restricted to in-frame clones and leaves out a portion. The table records tens of thousands of clones, about 86% of them present only once. Here the sequenced sample was PBMCs, taken before ibrutinib treatment. These TCRs come from a human donor with chronic lymphocytic leukemia.

V gene TRBV4-1 combines with J gene TRBJ2-5; TRBD2 agrees at 11 bases. The CDR3 runs 17 residues. Germline CDR1 reads MGHRA; CDR2 reads YSYEKL. Trimming at V came to 0 bases and at J to 4 bases, leaving 7 bases not matched to a gene. The CDR3 here is CASSQDTGSGRGETQYF. The CDR3 region has the DNA TGCGCCAGCAGCCAAGATACGGGTAGCGGGAGGGGAGAGACCCAGTACTTC.

The chain carries TRBV5-6 and TRBJ1-3, with D unresolved. V was pared by 3 bases and J by 0 bases, with 13 bases between. CDR1 is SGHDT and CDR2 is YYEEEE in the germline V gene. The CDR3 length is 16 residues. CDR3 protein: CASSSILDVSGNTIYF. The CDR3 DNA is TGTGCCAGCAGCTCGATTCTGGACGTCTCTGGAAACACCATATATTTT.

The gene calls are TRBV30 and TRBJ2-7, with D possibly matching TRBD2 (5 bases). CDR3 size: 12 residues. V shed 4 bases and J shed 3 bases, with 10 bases lying between them. CDR1 is GTSNPN and CDR2 is SVGIG in the germline V gene (reference sequence). CDR3 residues: CAWKSRGYEQYF. The CDR3 nucleotides are TGTGCCTGGAAGTCTCGGGGCTACGAGCAGTACTTC.

The V and J genes are TRBV2 and TRBJ1-2; TRBD1 aligns across 10 bases. V gave up 6 bases and J gave up 2 bases; unmatched junction bases: 0. Germline lookup yields CDR1 SNHLY and CDR2 FYNNEI. The CDR3 has 13 amino acids. The CDR3 DNA sequence: TGTGCCAGCAGGACAGGGGGCAACTATGGCTACACCTTC. Translating gives CASRTGGNYGYTF.

The chain links TRBV10-1 to TRBJ1-2; 8 bases align to TRBD1. Germline CDR1 reads WNHNN; CDR2 reads SYGVQD (reference sequence). The CDR3 is 15 amino acids. V lost 3 bases and J lost 4; bases outside the gene matches: 7. CDR3 bases: TGCGCCAGCAGTGACGGGACAGGTCCCCTCTATGGCTACACCTTC. Translated, it gives CASSDGTGPLYGYTF.

A single count supports this clone. The gene calls are TRBV10-3 and TRBJ1-4, with unresolved D. Trimming cost V 4 bases and J 8 bases, with 5 bases left between them. Germline lookup yields CDR1 ENHRY and CDR2 SYGVKD. CDR3 length equals 11 residues. CDR3 sequence reads: CAISAGEKLFF. CDR3 DNA: TGTGCCATCAGTGCAGGAGAAAAACTGTTTTTT.

This chain links TRBV7-2 with TRBJ1-2; D might be TRBD1 (5 bases). Germline CDR1 and CDR2: SGHTA and FQGNSA. The V gene lost 5 bases and the J gene lost 4 bases, with 17 bases spanning the gap. This CDR3 spans 15 amino acids. The CDR3 bases are TGTGCCAGCAGCCCGTCACCCCAAGGGGCCTATGGCTACACCTTC. Amino acid sequence: CASSPSPQGAYGYTF.

This clone has more than one count but fewer than ten. The rearrangement joins TRBV28 to TRBJ2-7; D is possibly TRBD1 or TRBD2 (6 bases each). The germline gives CDR1 MDHEN, CDR2 SYDVKM. The CDR3 contains 14 residues. Trimming shortened V by 9 bases and J by 0 bases, and 15 bases separated the two germline ends. CDR3 coding DNA: TGTGCCAGTACGGGGGCCCTGAGCTCCTACGAGCAGTACTTC. Translation gives CASTGALSSYEQYF.

The chain joins TRBV4-1 to TRBJ2-5; D not certain. V lost 4 bases and J 2 bases, leaving 17 bases between the germline ends. CDR1 and CDR2 (germline): MGHRA, YSYEKL. The length of the CDR3 is 16 residues. CDR3 sequence (DNA): TGCGCCAGCAGCCTCCATCCTAGACCCCCGCAAGAGACCCAGTACTTC. Translating it yields CASSLHPRPPQETQYF.

This chain links TRBV14 with TRBJ2-7; D remains ambiguous. The CDR3 is 16 amino acids. CDR1 and CDR2 from the germline V gene are SGHDN and FVKESK. The ends were cut back, 4 bases at V and 2 bases at J, with 18 bases in the middle. The CDR3 region is CASSPLGQRGTYEQYF. CDR3 DNA sequence: TGTGCCAGCAGCCCCCTCGGGCAACGAGGAACCTACGAGCAGTACTTC.

The chain employs TRBV6-5 and TRBJ2-1, with 10 bases fitting TRBD2. J was trimmed by 6 bases and V by 6 bases; bases with no gene match: 8. Germline V gene lookup returns CDR1 MNHEY and CDR2 SVGAGI. The CDR3 length is 15 residues. This CDR3 reads CASRMGLARGNEQFF. The CDR3 DNA is TGTGCCAGCAGGATGGGACTAGCGAGGGGCAATGAGCAGTTCTTC.

This chain links TRBV19 with TRBJ2-1, with TRBD1 matching over 9 bases. Trimming removed 0 bases from V and 3 bases from J; junction bases left unmatched: 6. The germline CDR1 and CDR2 sequences are LNHDA and SQIVND (reference sequence). This CDR3 spans 17 amino acids. CDR3 residues: CASSIEGGTGYYNEQFF. The CDR3 coding sequence is TGTGCCAGTAGTATAGAAGGAGGGACAGGGTACTACAATGAGCAGTTCTTC.

The chain links TRBV11-2 to TRBJ1-4, with 7 bases identical to TRBD1. CDR1 and CDR2 (germline): SGHAT, FQNNGV. The CDR3 runs 16 residues. J gave up 4 bases and V 5 bases, and 10 bases lay outside the gene matches. CDR3: CASSQNGGQINEKLFF. CDR3 in DNA: TGTGCCAGCAGCCAGAATGGGGGACAGATTAATGAAAAACTGTTTTTT.

V gene TRBV7-9 combines with J gene TRBJ2-7, with D unclear. The germline gives CDR1 SEHNR, CDR2 FQNEAQ (reference sequence). V was shortened by 0 bases and J by 3 bases, with 6 bases between the two germline ends. This CDR3 is built from 13 residues. The chain's CDR3 is CASSLAVVYEQYF. The CDR3 bases are TGTGCCAGCAGCTTAGCGGTTGTCTACGAGCAGTACTTC.

The chain recombines TRBV6-1 with TRBJ1-2, with TRBD1 matching over 7 bases. Looked up from germline, CDR1 is MNHNS and CDR2 is SASEGT. The trim removed 2 bases at V and 1 base at J, leaving 7 bases unmatched. The CDR3 covers 16 residues. Here the CDR3 reads CASSEHRGYDNYGYTF. The CDR3 DNA sequence: TGTGCCAGCAGTGAACACAGGGGTTATGATAACTATGGCTACACCTTC.

The chain is built from TRBV6-9 and TRBJ2-3, with a possible D match to TRBD2 (6 bases). Germline V gene lookup returns CDR1 MNHGY and CDR2 SVAAGI. The V end lost 7 bases, the J end lost 0 bases, and 32 bases lay between the germline ends. This CDR3 has 21 amino acids. The CDR3 sequence is CASNKNVGGSRQVGSTDTQYF. CDR3 nucleotides: TGTGCCAGCAATAAAAACGTTGGGGGGTCTCGACAAGTTGGTAGCACAGATACGCAGTATTTT.

The rearrangement links TRBV20-1 to TRBJ2-4; a possible D gene is TRBD1 (6 bases). Germline values: CDR1 DFQATT, CDR2 SNEGSKA (reference sequence). There are 11 residues in the CDR3. The V and J ends lost 5 bases and 10 bases respectively, with 12 bases between them. The CDR3, as DNA: TGCAGTGCTGTGCAAGGGGGAATTCAGTACTTC. It specifies CSAVQGGIQYF.

The CDR3 bases are TGTGCCAGCAGTTTAGACAGTCTAGAAGAGCAGTACTTC. Translation: CASSLDSLEEQYF. The chain is built from TRBV28 and TRBJ2-7; tentatively, D is TRBD1 (5 bases). CDR1 MDHEN and CDR2 SYDVKM come from the germline V gene. The CDR3 runs 13 residues. V was clipped by 2 bases and J by 7 bases, with 12 bases between them.

This clone was seen a handful of times. This chain joins TRBV9 and TRBJ2-1; TRBD2 agrees at 7 bases. CDR3 length: 15 residues. The V segment lost 2 bases and the J segment 3 bases; nucleotides outside the gene matches: 5. The germline CDR1 and CDR2 sequences are SGDLS and YYNGEE. CDR3 nucleotides: TGTGCCAGCAGCGTCCGGGGGGTTGTCTACAATGAGCAGTTCTTC. Residues: CASSVRGVVYNEQFF.

V is TRBV19 and J is TRBJ2-5; weak D call: TRBD2 (7 bases). Trimming removed 7 bases at V and 9 bases at J, with 24 bases between. Per germline, CDR1 LNHDA and CDR2 SQIVND (reference sequence). CDR3 length: 15 residues. The CDR3 here is CASNREGDPSLAQYF. For the CDR3, the DNA is TGTGCCAGTAACAGGGAGGGGGATCCCTCTCTAGCCCAGTACTTC.

This rearrangement joins TRBV11-2 to TRBJ2-1; 7 bases align to TRBD2. The germline V gene has CDR1 SGHAT and CDR2 FQNNGV. V trimming: 5 bases; J trimming: 8 bases; junction bases outside the gene matches: 15. The CDR3 covers 16 residues. CDR3 bases: TGTGCCAGCAGCGCCCAGGGACTACCGACGTGGGATGAGCAGTTCTTC. The encoded protein is CASSAQGLPTWDEQFF.

The chain has TRBV10-3 and TRBJ2-1, with 7 bases identical to TRBD2. V trimming: 0 bases; J trimming: 6 bases; junction bases outside the gene matches: 5. This CDR3 has 15 amino acids. The germline V gene has CDR1 ENHRY and CDR2 SYGVKD. CDR3 in amino acids: CAISESRGGFNEQFF. CDR3 nucleotide sequence: TGTGCCATCAGTGAGTCGAGGGGAGGGTTCAATGAGCAGTTCTTC.

The rearrangement joins TRBV5-1 to TRBJ2-1; TRBD2 aligns across 8 bases. CDR3 length: 14 amino acids. V lost 3 bases to trimming and J lost 7 bases; unmatched junction nucleotides: 6. Germline V CDR1 and CDR2: SGHRS, YFSETQ. CDR3 DNA: TGCGCCAGCAGCTCAACGGTAGCGGGGAATGAGCAGTTCTTC. Translation gives CASSSTVAGNEQFF.

This clone was seen a handful of times. This chain uses TRBV30 with TRBJ2-1; 11 bases are shared with TRBD2. The J segment lost 5 bases and the V segment lost 0 bases, leaving 18 bases of the junction unmatched. CDR1 is GTSNPN, CDR2 SVGIG, per germline (reference sequence). The CDR3 is made up of 20 amino acids. The DNA for the CDR3 is TGTGCCTGGAGTGTCCCTCGGGCTACTAGCGGGAGTCCCTTCCACAATGAGCAGTTCTTC. Its translation: CAWSVPRATSGSPFHNEQFF.

This clone was recorded only once. The chain is built from TRBV28 and TRBJ1-2, with D hard to call. The V gene lost 10 bases and the J gene lost 0 bases, with 15 bases spanning the gap. This CDR3 comprises 14 residues. Germline assignment: CDR1 MDHEN and CDR2 SYDVKM. DNA for the CDR3: TGTGCCACCCGACTGGGGAGAGCTAACTATGGCTACACCTTC. Translated: CATRLGRANYGYTF.

The chain links TRBV7-8 to TRBJ1-2; tentative D call: TRBD1 (6 bases). This CDR3 spans 16 amino acids. V was clipped by 4 bases and J by 7 bases, with 22 bases between them. Per the germline V gene, CDR1 is SGHVS and CDR2 is FQNEAQ. DNA for the CDR3: TGTGCCAGCAGCTCGTACGCCGAACAGGGTCCTACTGGCTACACCTTC. It encodes CASSSYAEQGPTGYTF.

This chain connects TRBV7-3 to TRBJ1-1; TRBD1 matches 7 bases. The germline V gene has CDR1 SGHTA and CDR2 FQGTGA. The CDR3 has 16 residues. V lost 4 bases and J lost 0; bases outside the gene matches: 8. The CDR3 loop is CASSSTAGTVNTEAFF. CDR3 coding DNA: TGTGCCAGCAGCTCCACCGCCGGGACAGTGAACACTGAAGCTTTCTTT.

This clone was counted ten times or more. The chain has TRBV29-1 and TRBJ1-1, with 11 bases that match TRBD1. Germline assignment: CDR1 SQVTM and CDR2 ANQGSEA. The CDR3 length is 13 residues. Germline trimming cut 7 bases from V and 1 base from J; bases unmatched to any gene: 2. The CDR3: CSAGTGGNTEAFF. The DNA of the CDR3 is TGCAGCGCCGGGACAGGGGGGAACACTGAAGCTTTCTTT.